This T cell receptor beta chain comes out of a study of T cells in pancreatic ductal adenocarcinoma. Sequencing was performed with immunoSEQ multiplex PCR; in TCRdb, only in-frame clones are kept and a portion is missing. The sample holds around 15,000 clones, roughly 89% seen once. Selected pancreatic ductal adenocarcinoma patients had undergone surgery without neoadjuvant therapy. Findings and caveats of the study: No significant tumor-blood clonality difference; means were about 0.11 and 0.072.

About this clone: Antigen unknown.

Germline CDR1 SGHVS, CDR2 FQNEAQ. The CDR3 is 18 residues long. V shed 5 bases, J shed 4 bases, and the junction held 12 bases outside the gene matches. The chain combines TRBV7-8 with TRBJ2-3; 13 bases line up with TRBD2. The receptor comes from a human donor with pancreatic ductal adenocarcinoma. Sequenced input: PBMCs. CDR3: CASSTRTSGSTSPDTQYF. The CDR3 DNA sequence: TGTGCCAGCAGCACGAGGACTAGCGGGAGTACCTCCCCAGATACGCAGTATTTT. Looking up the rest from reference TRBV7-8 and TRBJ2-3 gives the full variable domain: GAGVSQSPRYKVAKRGQDVALRCDPISGHVSLFWYQQALGQGPEFLTYFQNEAQLDKSGLPSDRFFAERPEGSVSTLKIQRTQQEDSAVYLCASSTRTSGSTSPDTQYFGPGTRLTVL.